This TCR beta chain was captured by sequencing in a study of T cell responses to AZD1222 COVID-19 vaccine. The CDR3 totals 13 residues. Germline loops: CDR1 KGHDR, CDR2 SFDVKD. The V gene end was trimmed by 6 bases and the J gene end by 5 bases; junction bases not matched to a gene: 3. Only in-frame clones appear in the TCRdb table, and some are missing; sequencing was by immunoSEQ multiplex PCR. The sample consists of 130,000 or so clones, 80% to 95% of them appearing once. A few counts support this clone. The gene calls are TRBV24-1 and TRBJ1-2, with 9 bases aligning to TRBD1. The sequencing used peripheral blood, collected on day 0 of MenACWY control vaccination. The TCR originated in an adult in good health. CDR3 nucleotide sequence: TGTGCCACCAGTCCCGGACAGGGGTATGGCTACACCTTC. Encoded protein: CATSPGQGYGYTF.